The T cell receptor (beta chain) described here comes from a study of T cells after yellow fever vaccination. Trimming pared 5 bases from V and 7 bases from J, leaving 9 bases between. Germline V gene lookup returns CDR1 SQVTM and CDR2 ANQGSEA. The CDR3 spans 12 residues. Notes on this clonotype: Its matching antigen is unknown.

5'RACE template switching produced TCR cDNA carrying a universal primer site and UMIs. TCRdb re-called the 5' RACE reads with MiXCR, one entry per CDR3 protein. This sample carries approximately 120,000 distinct CDR3 sequences, roughly 6.7% of them seen once, and the ten largest clones take about 2.7%. General study results and limits: Weaker, the secondary response had a peak occurring faster, on day 5 versus 15. Most primary-vaccination clones recurred post-booster (around 95% CD4, about 87% CD8). The CD4 and CD8 compartments had a small share of their clonotypes in common.

This specimen was CD4+ T cells sorted from PBMCs, taken around 10 days after the first yellow fever vaccination. The receptor comes from a man younger than 30 who received the YFV17D yellow fever vaccine. This rearrangement joins TRBV29-1 to TRBJ1-6; possible D gene TRBD1, 5 bases. The CDR3 nucleotides read TGCAGCGTTCGGCAGGGAAATTCACCCCTCCACTTT. This codes for CSVRQGNSPLHF.